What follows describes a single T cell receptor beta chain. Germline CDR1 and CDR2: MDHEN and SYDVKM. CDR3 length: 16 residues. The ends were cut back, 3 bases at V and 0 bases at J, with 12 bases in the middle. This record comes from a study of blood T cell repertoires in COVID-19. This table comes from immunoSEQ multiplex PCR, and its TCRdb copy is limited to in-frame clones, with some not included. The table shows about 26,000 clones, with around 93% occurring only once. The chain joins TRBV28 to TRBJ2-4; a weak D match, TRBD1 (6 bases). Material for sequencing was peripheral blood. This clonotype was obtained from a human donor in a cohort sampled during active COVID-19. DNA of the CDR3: TGTGCCAGCAGTTTGGACAGACCGATAGCCAAAAACATTCAGTACTTC. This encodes CASSLDRPIAKNIQYF.